This T cell receptor (beta chain) stems from a study of CD8+CD57+ T cells in acquired aplastic anemia. TCR beta VDJ combinations and CDR3 sequences were profiled from genomic DNA. From the reads, TCRdb called clonotypes with MiXCR, one entry per CDR3 protein. Among under 200,000 distinct CDR3 sequences listed, 55% to 80% were seen once. Whole-study results and caveats: The CD8+ Simpson's diversity of patients and controls was not significantly different. In common between the patients and the controls were twenty-nine CD8+ CDR3 sequences.

A note on this clonotype: Its antigen is not known.

CDR3 length: 15 amino acids. Per germline, CDR1 SEHNR and CDR2 FQNEAQ (reference sequence). V lost 3 bases and J lost 4, with 16 bases in between. V and J are TRBV7-9 and TRBJ2-7; D gene uncertain. The TCR originated in a human donor in good health. The specimen sequenced was sorted CD4+, CD8+, or CD8+CD57+ T cells (not recorded which) from PBMCs. CDR3 coding DNA: TGTGCCAGCAGCTTCTCGCCCTTGGTGGGATACGAGCAGTACTTC. Protein sequence: CASSFSPLVGYEQYF.